One sample yielded the 10 T cell receptor beta chains listed below, sequenced in a study of blood T cell repertoires in COVID-19. TCRdb keeps only in-frame clones here, not all; method: immunoSEQ multiplex PCR. The profile shows 250,000 to 350,000 clones, around nine tenths of them singletons. Sequencing was carried out using peripheral blood. Receptor source: an older woman with acute or convalescent COVID-19.

The chain employs TRBV28 and TRBJ1-2, with 7 nucleotides matching TRBD1. This CDR3 has 14 amino acids. V shed 8 bases and J 7 bases; nucleotides not matched to a gene: 13. Germline CDR1 MDHEN, CDR2 SYDVKM. CDR3 amino acids: CASGTPPGQRGYTF. The CDR3 DNA sequence: TGTGCCAGCGGTACCCCTCCGGGACAGCGTGGCTACACCTTC.

Comments on this clone: The sample holds other DNA sequences that translate to the same CDR3. The chain carries TRBV28 and TRBJ1-2; TRBD1 matches 8 bases. CDR1 MDHEN and CDR2 SYDVKM come from the germline V gene. The CDR3 contains 13 residues. Unmatched junction bases numbered 0, after V lost 2 bases and J lost 4 bases. The DNA of the CDR3 is TGTGCCAGCAGTTTAGGACAGGGCTATGGCTACACCTTC. It encodes CASSLGQGYGYTF.

This chain joins TRBV16 and TRBJ1-5, with 7 bases that match TRBD1. CDR3 size: 14 residues. The V gene's germline CDR1 is KGHSY and CDR2 FQNENV. The ends lost 7 bases at V and 4 bases at J; junction bases unmatched: 7. The CDR3 DNA is TGTGCCAGCACCCCGGGACAGCCTAATCAGCCCCAGCATTTT. Protein sequence: CASTPGQPNQPQHF.

This clone has only a few counts. V and J are TRBV19 and TRBJ1-1, with D perhaps TRBD1 (6 bases). V lost 5 bases, J lost 1 base, and 14 bases lay in between. The CDR3 totals 15 residues. Germline V lookup: CDR1 LNHDA, CDR2 SQIVND (reference sequence). CDR3 sequence reads: CASSSSGAGNTEAFF. The CDR3 DNA is TGTGCCAGTAGTTCATCAGGGGCGGGGAACACTGAAGCTTTCTTT.

V and J are TRBV19 and TRBJ1-6, with 12 bases matching TRBD1. V gave up 8 bases and J gave up 8 bases; unmatched junction bases: 4. Germline V CDR1 and CDR2: LNHDA, SQIVND (reference sequence). This CDR3 comprises 14 residues. CDR3 residues: CASSGQGAYSPLHF. The CDR3 bases are TGTGCCAGTTCGGGACAGGGGGCTTATTCACCCCTCCACTTT.

V gene TRBV5-6 combines with J gene TRBJ1-4, with D maybe TRBD1 (6 bases). V dropped 3 bases and J dropped 7 bases, with 16 bases sitting between them. The CDR3 spans 15 residues. Germline CDR1 reads SGHDT; CDR2 reads YYEEEE. The DNA of the CDR3 is TGTGCCAGCAGCTCGAAGGGGGGGCGAGCTGAAAAACTGTTTTTT. Translated: CASSSKGGRAEKLFF.

The V call is TRBV5-1, the J call TRBJ1-1, with D perhaps matching TRBD1 (5 bases). V dropped 4 bases and J dropped 0 bases, with 16 bases sitting between them. This CDR3 is built from 16 residues. The germline gives CDR1 SGHRS, CDR2 YFSETQ. CDR3 loop: CASSRSPTEVNTEAFF. CDR3 in DNA: TGCGCCAGCAGCCGTTCCCCGACAGAAGTGAACACTGAAGCTTTCTTT.

J is TRBJ2-5 and V is TRBV28, with 7 bases lining up with TRBD1. V lost 6 bases and J lost 2; bases outside the gene matches: 3. Per the germline V gene, CDR1 is MDHEN and CDR2 is SYDVKM. This CDR3 contains 13 residues. The DNA for the CDR3 is TGTGCCAGCAGCCCGGGACAGCAAGAGACCCAGTACTTC. It codes for CASSPGQQETQYF.

The rearrangement uses TRBV6-5 and TRBJ2-2; perhaps TRBD1 as D (7 bases). V was shortened by 9 bases and J by 13 bases, with 18 bases between the two germline ends. This CDR3 is built from 12 residues. Germline CDR1 and CDR2: MNHEY and SVGAGI. CDR3 region: CASRDGGGLLFF. The DNA of the CDR3 is TGTGCCAGTCGGGACGGAGGGGGCTTGCTGTTTTTT.

The chain couples TRBV28 to TRBJ1-1; D gene uncertain. Germline V gives CDR1 MDHEN, CDR2 SYDVKM. CDR3 size: 14 residues. The V end was cut by 6 bases, the J end by 6 bases, with 17 bases between. DNA of the CDR3: TGTGCCAGCAGATCAGAGGTAAAGTCACCTGAAGCTTTCTTT. It translates to CASRSEVKSPEAFF.